This passage covers 20 T cell receptor beta chains from one sample sequenced in a study of beta chain features in type 1 diabetes. The whole isolated RNA underwent reverse transcription, so sequencing captured expressed TCRB transcripts. Profiled with immunoSEQ multiplex PCR; TCRdb holds only in-frame clones, not every one. The table includes about 130,000 clones, nearly 9.5% detected once. Sequencing was performed on central memory CD4+ T cells from blood. The source of these receptors is a man between 18 and 29 years old in good health.

The chain couples TRBV10-3 to TRBJ1-2; possible D gene TRBD1, 5 bases. The CDR3 length is 15 residues. Germline values: CDR1 ENHRY, CDR2 SYGVKD. V was pared by 4 bases and J by 4 bases, with 16 bases between. The CDR3 loop reads CAISGTLGGRYGYTF. The CDR3 region has the DNA TGTGCCATCAGTGGGACACTCGGAGGGCGCTATGGCTACACCTTC.

The CDR3 region is CASSSTGSGNQPQHF. The CDR3 DNA reads as TGTGCCAGCAGTTCGACAGGGTCGGGCAATCAGCCCCAGCATTTT. The V and J genes are TRBV6-1 and TRBJ1-5; 7 nucleotides agree with TRBD1. The germline gives CDR1 MNHNS, CDR2 SASEGT. The length of the CDR3 is 15 residues. V lost 5 bases and J lost 2; bases outside the gene matches: 6.

This clone showed up just a few times. The rearrangement joins TRBV29-1 to TRBJ2-3; 11 nucleotides match TRBD2. This CDR3 contains 12 residues. The J segment lost 5 bases and the V segment lost 7 bases, leaving 2 bases of the junction unmatched. Germline loops: CDR1 SQVTM, CDR2 ANQGSEA. The CDR3 nucleotides read TGCAGCGATAGCGGGGGGGGAGATACGCAGTATTTT. Its protein product is CSDSGGGDTQYF.

The chain couples TRBV9 to TRBJ1-6; no firm D call. The CDR3 consists of 15 residues. The V gene's germline CDR1 is SGDLS and CDR2 YYNGEE. Trimming took off 3 bases at V and 5 bases at J, with 12 bases between the two ends. CDR3 protein: CASSGQVDHNSPLHF. In nucleotides, the CDR3 is TGTGCCAGCAGCGGCCAGGTAGACCATAATTCACCCCTCCACTTT.

The rearrangement uses TRBV4-3 and TRBJ2-7, with TRBD1 identical over 9 bases. Trimming removed 0 bases from V and 2 bases from J; junction bases left unmatched: 2. In germline, CDR1 is LGHNA, CDR2 YSLEER. This CDR3 has 15 residues. CDR3 nucleotide sequence: TGCGCCAGCAGCCAAGATCGGACAGGGGCCTACGAGCAGTACTTC. Translating it yields CASSQDRTGAYEQYF.

The sample holds a few counts of this clone. This rearrangement joins TRBV25-1 to TRBJ2-3; 7 bases fit TRBD1. CDR3 length: 17 residues. Trimming cost V 3 bases and J 1 base; bases outside gene matches: 10. CDR1 and CDR2 from the germline V gene are MGHDK and SYGVNS. The CDR3 nucleotides read TGTGCCAGCAGTGATTATTATGGGGACAGAGGCACAGATACGCAGTATTTT. It codes for CASSDYYGDRGTDTQYF. Looking up the rest from reference TRBV25-1 and TRBJ2-3 gives the full variable domain: EADIYQTPRYLVIGTGKKITLECSQTMGHDKMYWYQQDPGMELHLIHYSYGVNSTEKGDLSSESTVSRIRTEHFPLTLESARPSHTSQYLCASSDYYGDRGTDTQYFGPGTRLTVL.

This clone was seen more than once but under ten times. This chain's CDR3 is CASSVLTAMNTEAFF. The CDR3 DNA reads as TGTGCCAGCAGCGTACTCACAGCCATGAACACTGAAGCTTTCTTT. This chain connects TRBV9 to TRBJ1-1; D remains unclear. The CDR3 covers 15 residues. V was cut by 1 base and J by 0 bases, with 10 bases left in between. The germline gives CDR1 SGDLS, CDR2 YYNGEE. Full variable domain (rest looked up from reference TRBV9 and TRBJ1-1): DSGVTQTPKHLITATGQRVTLRCSPRSGDLSVYWYQQSLDQGLQFLIQYYNGEERAKGNILERFSAQQFPDLHSELNLSSLELGDSALYFCASSVLTAMNTEAFFGQGTRLTVV.

This clone was seen more than once but under ten times. The chain is built from TRBV29-1 and TRBJ2-5; 8 nucleotides match TRBD2. There are 13 residues in the CDR3. Germline V CDR1 and CDR2: SQVTM, ANQGSEA. The V and J ends lost 3 bases and 4 bases, in that order; junction bases with no gene match: 4. The CDR3: CSVDGGAGETQYF. The DNA for the CDR3 is TGCAGCGTTGACGGGGGGGCCGGAGAGACCCAGTACTTC.

The chain is built from TRBV6-5 and TRBJ1-2; 7 bases fit TRBD1. V was clipped by 6 bases and J by 14 bases; unmatched bases: 15. Germline CDR1 and CDR2: MNHEY and SVGAGI. This CDR3 is built from 13 residues. CDR3 sequence reads: CASSQGVTGIGTF. CDR3 sequence (DNA): TGTGCCAGCAGCCAAGGGGTGACAGGGATCGGGACCTTC.

This clone was picked up many times. The chain combines TRBV28 with TRBJ2-7, with 7 bases that match TRBD1. The germline V gene encodes CDR1 MDHEN and CDR2 SYDVKM. The CDR3 extends over 13 amino acids. The V and J ends lost 4 bases and 3 bases, in that order; junction bases with no gene match: 3. The CDR3 DNA follows: TGTGCCAGCAGTTCCGGGACAGACTACGAGCAGTACTTC. Encoded protein: CASSSGTDYEQYF.

The gene calls are TRBV7-8 and TRBJ2-7; the D gene is possibly TRBD1 (5 bases). V shed 6 bases and J shed 1 base, with 13 bases lying between them. The CDR3 has 14 amino acids. Looked up from germline, CDR1 is SGHVS and CDR2 is FQNEAQ. The CDR3 nucleotides are TGTGCCAGCAGTCAAAAGCAGGGTTCCTACGAGCAGTACTTC. It encodes CASSQKQGSYEQYF.

This chain joins TRBV4-1 and TRBJ2-7; maybe TRBD2 (5 bases). This CDR3 has 14 amino acids. Germline CDR1 MGHRA, CDR2 YSYEKL. V was shortened by 5 bases and J by 1 base, with 12 bases between the two germline ends. The CDR3 is CASSLEARSYEQYF. In nucleotides, the CDR3 is TGCGCCAGCAGCTTGGAGGCCCGATCCTACGAGCAGTACTTC.

This clone was found a few times. The genes are TRBV4-3 and TRBJ2-3; TRBD2 agrees at 9 bases. Per germline, CDR1 LGHNA and CDR2 YSLEER. J lost 2 bases, V lost 2 bases, and 2 bases had no gene match. The CDR3 runs 15 residues. The CDR3 reads CASSQLAGITDTQYF. CDR3 coding DNA: TGCGCCAGCAGCCAACTAGCGGGAATCACAGATACGCAGTATTTT.

V usage is TRBV4-2 and J usage is TRBJ1-6, with unresolved D. V lost 1 base to trimming and J lost 10 bases, with 8 bases between them. The CDR3 consists of 13 residues. CDR1 is LGHNA and CDR2 is YNFKEQ in the germline V gene. The CDR3 reads CASSQVPGSPLHF. The DNA of the CDR3 is TGTGCCAGCAGCCAAGTCCCGGGGTCACCCCTCCACTTT.

This clone was observed many times. CDR3 in DNA: TGTGCCAGTCGACAACTCTCGTACACCGGGGAGCTGTTTTTT. The encoded protein is CASRQLSYTGELFF. This chain connects TRBV19 to TRBJ2-2; no clear D gene. V lost 8 bases, J lost 3 bases, and 13 bases lay in between. Germline assignment: CDR1 LNHDA and CDR2 SQIVND (reference sequence). There are 14 residues in the CDR3.

On this clone: This specimen includes other DNA sequences encoding the same CDR3. This rearrangement joins TRBV6-5 to TRBJ1-1, with 8 bases lining up with TRBD1. Per germline, CDR1 MNHEY and CDR2 SVGAGI. Trimming removed 6 bases from V and 4 bases from J; junction bases left unmatched: 4. The CDR3 contains 13 residues. As DNA, the CDR3 is TGTGCCAGCAGGCCCCAGGGGGCCACTGAAGCTTTCTTT. Its protein product is CASRPQGATEAFF.

V is TRBV2 and J is TRBJ2-7; D ambiguous. The germline V gene encodes CDR1 SNHLY and CDR2 FYNNEI. V was pared by 5 bases and J by 0 bases, with 2 bases between. The CDR3 runs to 11 residues. CDR3 loop: CASSLSYEQYF. As DNA, the CDR3 is TGTGCCAGCAGTCTCTCCTACGAGCAGTACTTC.

Only one count was recorded for this clone. V is TRBV6-1 and J is TRBJ2-7, with 10 bases that match TRBD1. With V trimmed by 8 bases and J by 6 bases, 10 bases remained unmatched. Germline lookup yields CDR1 MNHNS and CDR2 SASEGT. CDR3 length: 14 amino acids. The CDR3 loop is CASCWDRGQAEQYF. The CDR3 nucleotides read TGTGCCAGCTGCTGGGACAGGGGCCAGGCCGAGCAGTACTTC.

This clone turned up a few times. The DNA for the CDR3 is TGTGCCAGCAGTTACGGAGGGGTCGGGTATAATTCACCCCTCCACTTT. This sequence encodes CASSYGGVGYNSPLHF. The J gene is TRBJ1-6, the V gene TRBV6-5; D perhaps matches TRBD1 (5 bases). The CDR3 runs 16 residues. The V gene's germline CDR1 is MNHEY and CDR2 SVGAGI. The germline V and J ends were trimmed by 2 bases and 4 bases, with 12 bases remaining between them.

This clone was counted at least ten times. V usage is TRBV5-4 and J usage is TRBJ2-2; 10 bases match TRBD2. The CDR3 has 16 amino acids. In germline, CDR1 is SGHNT, CDR2 YYREEE (reference sequence). Trimming removed 4 bases from V and 6 bases from J; junction bases left unmatched: 9. The CDR3 loop reads CASSLVTSGVPGELFF. The DNA of the CDR3 is TGTGCCAGCAGCCTGGTTACTAGCGGGGTGCCCGGGGAGCTGTTTTTT.